This T cell receptor (beta chain) emerged from a study of response to subunit inactivated influenza vaccine. This clonotype was observed a handful of times. Its antigen remains unknown. The CDR3 is made up of 12 amino acids. Per germline, CDR1 SGHNT and CDR2 YYREEE (reference sequence). The V end was cut by 2 bases, the J end by 7 bases, with 6 bases between. The study, taken as a whole, reports: The authors offered the suggestion that each seasonal influenza vaccination recruits few new T cells.

TCRdb itself ran the RT-PCR reads through MiXCR, one entry per CDR3 protein. The sample holds 290,000 or so distinct CDR3 sequences; approximately 20% are singletons and the top ten take about 9.3%. Sequenced here: PBMCs from blood, sampled approximately 22 months after vaccination. The origin of this receptor is a man in his fifties or sixties who received an inactivated influenza vaccine. This chain links TRBV5-4 with TRBJ2-2; D unresolved. The CDR3 spells CASSLYIGELFF. The CDR3 DNA follows: TGTGCCAGCAGCTTATATATCGGGGAGCTGTTTTTT.